This is a list of T cell receptor beta chains from one sample in a study of cytomegalovirus exposure and HLA in healthy donors. The assay was immunoSEQ multiplex PCR, and TCRdb's table has in-frame clones only and misses some. The sample has under 150,000 clones; less than 85% are singletons. The sequencing input was PBMCs. The receptors stem from a middle-aged man in good health and CMV-seronegative. CDR3s include the opening cysteine and the closing phenylalanine or tryptophan. D genes are given only for firm matches. The size entry is marked missing in some rows and otherwise reads once, few, many or a size class.

d_call,clone_size,j_call,v_call,cdr3_nt,cdr3_aa
NA,NA,TRBJ2-7,TRBV4-2,TGTGCCAGCAGCCAAGATATACCGGGGGAGCAGTACTTC,CASSQDIPGEQYF
NA,NA,TRBJ1-1,TRBV7-8,TGTGCCAGCAGCTCCTACAGACAGGATGAAGCTTTCTTT,CASSSYRQDEAFF
TRBD1,NA,TRBJ1-2,TRBV5-6,TGTGCCAGCAGCTTAGGACAGGGACGAAACTATGGCTACACCTTC,CASSLGQGRNYGYTF
TRBD1,NA,TRBJ1-1,TRBV2,TGTGCCAGCAGGCCCGAGGGACAGGGGACTGAAGCTTTCTTT,CASRPEGQGTEAFF
NA,NA,TRBJ1-5,TRBV15,TGTGCCACCAGCAGAGATTTGGGCACAGGTAATCAGCCCCAGCATTTT,CATSRDLGTGNQPQHF
NA,few,TRBJ2-3,TRBV29-1,TGCAGCGTACAGGTCTTTTGGGGAGATACGCAGTATTTT,CSVQVFWGDTQYF
TRBD2,NA,TRBJ2-7,TRBV5-1,TGCGCCAGCAGCCTAATGACTAGCGGGAATTACGAGCAGTACTTC,CASSLMTSGNYEQYF
TRBD1,NA,TRBJ1-6,TRBV7-8,TGTGCCAGCAGCCTGGACAGGGCTGGATCACCCCTCCACTTT,CASSLDRAGSPLHF
NA,NA,TRBJ2-7,TRBV7-3,TGTGCCAGCAGCTTAACGCGCAACGAGCAGTACTTC,CASSLTRNEQYF
TRBD2,few,TRBJ2-1,TRBV27,TGTGCCAGCAAAAATAGCGGGAGGGATGAGCAGTTCTTC,CASKNSGRDEQFF
NA,NA,TRBJ2-5,TRBV5-1,TGCGCCAGCAGCTCTGGTGGGGGCGAAGAGACCCAGTACTTC,CASSSGGGEETQYF
TRBD2,NA,TRBJ2-3,TRBV7-3,TGTGCCAGCAGCCCTAGCGGGATTGGGGATACGCAGTATTTT,CASSPSGIGDTQYF
NA,few,TRBJ2-3,TRBV6-5,TGTGCCAGCAGTGAAACATTCAGGGATACGCAGTATTTT,CASSETFRDTQYF
TRBD1,NA,TRBJ2-3,TRBV7-3,TGTGCCAGCAGCCCCGGACAGGTCACAGATACGCAGTATTTT,CASSPGQVTDTQYF
NA,NA,TRBJ2-2,TRBV29-1,TGCAGCGTTGGGGCGTCCGGTGGCGGGGAGCTGTTTTTT,CSVGASGGGELFF
NA,NA,TRBJ1-5,TRBV5-8,TGTGCCAGCAGCCGCGGACAGTTTTATAGCAATCAGCCCCAGCATTTT,CASSRGQFYSNQPQHF
NA,few,TRBJ1-2,TRBV28,TGTGCCAGCAGTTTTAGGGGGGGGTATGGCTACACCTTC,CASSFRGGYGYTF
NA,NA,TRBJ1-5,TRBV9,TGTGCCAGCAGCGTAGAGTGGAGGGGGCCCCAGCATTTT,CASSVEWRGPQHF
TRBD2,NA,TRBJ2-3,TRBV5-8,TGTGCCAGCAGCGGAGCGGGAGGGAGCACAGATACGCAGTATTTT,CASSGAGGSTDTQYF
NA,NA,TRBJ2-3,TRBV2,TGTGCCAGCAGTTGGGGCAGTAGCACAGATACGCAGTATTTT,CASSWGSSTDTQYF
NA,NA,TRBJ2-2,TRBV7-2,TGTGCCAGCAGCTTAGATTCGTACACCGGGGAGCTGTTTTTT,CASSLDSYTGELFF
TRBD1,NA,TRBJ1-2,TRBV5-6,TGTGCCAGCAGCCACAGACAGGGTGGCTATGGCTACACCTTC,CASSHRQGGYGYTF
NA,NA,TRBJ1-1,TRBV19,TGTGCCAGTAGTAAGTCTCAATTAGCCTTGAACACTGAAGCTTTCTTT,CASSKSQLALNTEAFF
NA,NA,TRBJ1-5,TRBV2,TGTGCCAGCAGCTTGGGACACTATAGCAATCAGCCCCAGCATTTT,CASSLGHYSNQPQHF
TRBD1,few,TRBJ2-7,TRBV7-9,TGTGCCAGCAGTTTAACAGGGGCCGAGCAGTACTTC,CASSLTGAEQYF
NA,NA,TRBJ2-1,TRBV7-2,TGTGCCAGCAGTTACTTCGTACTGGAGGGGGGGACCTACAATGAGCAGTTCTTC,CASSYFVLEGGTYNEQFF
NA,once,TRBJ2-2,TRBV5-1,TGCGCCAGCAGCTTGGGGCCGCACGACACCGGGGAGCTGTTTTTT,CASSLGPHDTGELFF